The 24 T cell receptor beta chains listed next were all sequenced from one sample in a study of T cells in Graves' hyperthyroidism and ophthalmopathy. TCR beta CDR3 sequences were amplified from RNA transcripts. During a first-round RT-PCR of the TCR CDR3, the HTBI primer set was used. TCRdb ran MiXCR on the multiplex PCR reads and lists one entry per CDR3 protein. The sample includes over 650,000 distinct CDR3 sequences, just under 45% of them seen just once. The sequenced sample consisted of peripheral blood or thyroid tissue (not recorded which). The source is an adult man with Graves' disease, either hyperthyroidism or ophthalmopathy (not recorded which).

This clonotype was detected ten times or more. The rearrangement links TRBV2 to TRBJ2-7; a possible D gene is TRBD2 (5 bases). Germline CDR1 reads SNHLY; CDR2 reads FYNNEI. The CDR3 runs to 14 residues. Trimming left V 0 bases short and J 3 bases short, with 9 bases between. CDR3 protein: CASSEALRDYEQYF. DNA of the CDR3: TGTGCCAGCAGTGAAGCGCTTCGGGACTACGAGCAGTACTTC. Full variable domain (outside the CDR3, taken from reference TRBV2 and TRBJ2-7): EPEVTQTPSHQVTQMGQEVILRCVPISNHLYFYWYRQILGQKVEFLVSFYNNEISEKSEIFDDQFSVERPDGSNFTLKIRSTKLEDSAMYFCASSEALRDYEQYFGPGTRLTVT.

The CDR3 is CASSGGQGSFHSPLHF. The DNA for the CDR3 is TGCGCCAGCAGCGGGGGACAGGGAAGCTTCCATTCACCCCTCCACTTT. The chain joins TRBV5-1 to TRBJ1-6, with 9 bases fitting TRBD1. This CDR3 has 16 residues. The germline V gene encodes CDR1 SGHRS and CDR2 YFSETQ. V dropped 4 bases and J dropped 8; count of bases not matched to a gene: 10.

The table lists this clonotype with many counts. The chain joins TRBV28 to TRBJ1-5, with 9 positions matching TRBD1. Germline V gene data show CDR1 as MDHEN and CDR2 as SYDVKM. The V segment lost 7 bases and the J segment 7 bases; nucleotides outside the gene matches: 5. The CDR3 contains 13 residues. CDR3 DNA: TGTGCCAGCACCGACAGGGGGAAACAGCCCCAGCATTTT. Its protein product is CASTDRGKQPQHF.

J is TRBJ1-6 and V is TRBV7-2; 8 nucleotides align to TRBD1. CDR3 size: 16 residues. The V gene end was trimmed by 6 bases and the J gene end by 8 bases; junction bases not matched to a gene: 12. Germline CDR1 and CDR2: SGHTA and FQGNSA. The chain's CDR3 is CASSQLRTGTHSPLHF. The CDR3 DNA follows: TGTGCCAGCAGTCAATTACGGACAGGGACGCATTCACCCCTCCACTTT.

The chain has TRBV7-9 and TRBJ1-2; maybe TRBD1 (5 bases). The CDR3 is 14 residues long. Germline-derived CDR1 and CDR2 are SEHNR and FQNEAQ (reference sequence). Deletions cut 3 bases from V and 6 bases from J, with 14 bases between. CDR3 sequence reads: CASSLDAGSDGYTF. CDR3 nucleotide sequence: TGTGCCAGCAGCTTGGATGCAGGGAGCGATGGCTACACCTTC.

This clonotype appeared many times. The chain couples TRBV7-2 to TRBJ1-5; the D is unclear. Trimming took off 2 bases at V and 2 bases at J, with 7 bases between the two ends. Germline V gives CDR1 SGHTA, CDR2 FQGNSA. There are 14 residues in the CDR3. CDR3 residues: CASSLKGGNQPQHF. CDR3 coding DNA: TGTGCCAGCAGCTTAAAAGGCGGCAATCAGCCCCAGCATTTT. The full variable domain, completed using reference TRBV7-2 and TRBJ1-5, is GAGVSQSPSNKVTEKGKDVELRCDPISGHTALYWYRQSLGQGLEFLIYFQGNSAPDKSGLPSDRFSAERTGGSVSTLTIQRTQQEDSAVYLCASSLKGGNQPQHFGDGTRLSIL.

CDR3 region: CASRKTGIDYGYTF. The CDR3 DNA reads TGTGCCAGCAGGAAAACAGGGATAGACTATGGCTACACCTTC. The chain is built from TRBV2 and TRBJ1-2; perhaps TRBD1 as D (6 bases). Germline V gives CDR1 SNHLY, CDR2 FYNNEI. There are 14 residues in the CDR3. Trimming cost V 6 bases and J 3 bases, with 14 bases left between them.

This chain connects TRBV20-1 to TRBJ2-1, with D unclear. Per the germline V gene, CDR1 is DFQATT and CDR2 is SNEGSKA (reference sequence). Trimming removed 1 base at V and 7 bases at J, with 11 bases between. This CDR3 contains 13 residues. The CDR3 DNA reads as TGCAGTGCTAGAGCGATCCTCAGGAATGAGCAGTTCTTC. Translated, it gives CSARAILRNEQFF.

The table lists this clonotype with many counts. The CDR3 loop reads CASSSARVEQYF. DNA for the CDR3: TGTGCCAGCAGCAGCGCCAGGGTCGAGCAGTACTTC. The V call is TRBV2, the J call TRBJ2-7, with D possibly being TRBD1 (5 bases). The germline CDR1 and CDR2 sequences are SNHLY and FYNNEI. The CDR3 length is 12 residues. Trimming removed 6 bases at V and 6 bases at J, with 12 bases between.

As concerns this clonotype: This sequence may be a read error, since a much larger clone differs from it by one base. J is TRBJ2-7 and V is TRBV7-2; 13 nucleotides align to TRBD2. Trimming took 2 bases from V and 9 from J; bases not matched to a gene: 10. Per the germline V gene, CDR1 is SGHTA and CDR2 is FQGNSA. The CDR3 extends over 16 amino acids. CDR3 sequence: CASSLSGGLAGSGQYF. The CDR3 DNA reads as TGTGCCAGCAGCTTAAGCGGGGGACTAGCGGGATCCGGGCAGTACTTC.

This clonotype was seen ten or more times. This sequence joins TRBV10-3 and TRBJ2-7; 7 nucleotides agree with TRBD2. There are 16 residues in the CDR3. Germline V gene lookup returns CDR1 ENHRY and CDR2 SYGVKD. V was clipped by 0 bases and J by 7 bases; unmatched bases: 12. CDR3 region: CAISESRGGPYWEQYF. In nucleotides, the CDR3 is TGTGCCATCAGTGAGTCGAGGGGAGGGCCCTACTGGGAGCAGTACTTC.

The V gene is TRBV20-1, the J gene TRBJ1-1; D is unresolved. Trimming took 0 bases from V and 0 from J, leaving 5 bases between them. This CDR3 contains 13 residues. Germline V gene data show CDR1 as DFQATT and CDR2 as SNEGSKA (reference sequence). CDR3 sequence reads: CSARDPVNTEAFF. CDR3 DNA: TGCAGTGCTAGAGATCCGGTGAACACTGAAGCTTTCTTT.

V is TRBV2 and J is TRBJ1-6; D is perhaps TRBD1 (5 bases). The CDR3 is made up of 14 amino acids. The V end was cut by 8 bases, the J end by 9 bases, with 17 bases between. The germline V gene has CDR1 SNHLY and CDR2 FYNNEI. CDR3 region: CASRWDRGGSPLHF. In DNA form, the CDR3 reads TGTGCCAGCCGCTGGGACCGTGGTGGTTCACCCCTCCACTTT.

Turning to this clonotype: The junction departs from the called germline gene at one end, perhaps through a read error. J is TRBJ1-5 and V is TRBV10-2; tentatively, D is TRBD1 (6 bases). This CDR3 region has 14 residues. CDR1 and CDR2 (germline): WSHSY, SAAADI. DNA for the CDR3: TGTGCCAGCAGGTCGGGGGCTAACAGTCAGCCCCAGCATTTT. Amino acids: CASRSGANSQPQHF.

The chain has TRBV3-1 and TRBJ1-1; D may be TRBD1 (5 bases). Germline V lookup: CDR1 LGHDT, CDR2 YNNKEL (reference sequence). The ends were cut back, 1 base at V and 11 bases at J, with 17 bases in the middle. The CDR3 has 14 amino acids. The CDR3 sequence is CASSQGGTSLDAFF. DNA for the CDR3: TGTGCCAGCAGCCAAGGCGGGACCTCCCTCGATGCTTTCTTT.

The V call is TRBV7-9, the J call TRBJ2-7; 9 nucleotides align to TRBD2. Trimming cost V 1 base and J 3 bases; bases outside gene matches: 7. The CDR3 is 16 amino acids. Germline lookup yields CDR1 SEHNR and CDR2 FQNEAQ (reference sequence). The DNA for the CDR3 is TGTGCCAGCAGCTTAGGAGGGGCGGGGGGGCACTACGAGCAGTACTTC. Its translation is CASSLGGAGGHYEQYF.

The rearrangement joins TRBV7-8 to TRBJ1-2; D uncertain. There are 16 residues in the CDR3. Germline values: CDR1 SGHVS, CDR2 FQNEAQ. Trimming pared 7 bases from V and 3 bases from J, leaving 21 bases between. The CDR3 loop is CASTVGAATLDYGYTF. The CDR3, as DNA: TGTGCCAGCACCGTCGGCGCGGCGACACTAGACTATGGCTACACCTTC.

J is TRBJ1-5 and V is TRBV19; 7 positions match TRBD1. Germline V lookup: CDR1 LNHDA, CDR2 SQIVND (reference sequence). The CDR3 has 15 amino acids. The trim removed 11 bases at V and 0 bases at J, leaving 10 bases unmatched. CDR3 sequence (DNA): TGTGCCTGGAGTCTCGGACAGGCTAGCAATCAGCCCCAGCATTTT. Amino acids: CAWSLGQASNQPQHF. Filled out from reference TRBV19 and TRBJ1-5, the complete variable domain reads DGGITQSPKYLFRKEGQNVTLSCEQNLNHDAMYWYRQDPGQGLRLIYYSQIVNDFQKGDIAEGYSVSREKKESFPLTVTSAQKNPTAFYLCAWSLGQASNQPQHFGDGTRLSIL.

CDR3 sequence (DNA): TGTGCCACCAGTGACTCGGACAGGGGAGGCTATGGCTACACCTTC. This sequence encodes CATSDSDRGGYGYTF. The chain carries TRBV24-1 and TRBJ1-2; 9 nucleotides agree with TRBD1. Germline V gene data show CDR1 as KGHDR and CDR2 as SFDVKD. The length of the CDR3 is 15 residues. The trim removed 4 bases at V and 4 bases at J, leaving 6 bases unmatched.

This clonotype was seen a handful of times. In nucleotides, the CDR3 is TGTGCCAGCAGTTATCTCGGGAACAGGGCACCCTACGAGCAGTACTTC. Amino acid sequence: CASSYLGNRAPYEQYF. V and J are TRBV6-5 and TRBJ2-7; possible D gene TRBD1, 6 bases. The CDR3 runs to 16 residues. Trimming shortened V by 3 bases and J by 2 bases, and 17 bases separated the two germline ends. Per the germline V gene, CDR1 is MNHEY and CDR2 is SVGAGI.

About this clonotype itself: One junction end does not reproduce the germline sequence, and a read error may be involved. The chain links TRBV5-4 to TRBJ1-2; D is ambiguous. The germline gives CDR1 SGHNT, CDR2 YYREEE (reference sequence). The CDR3 contains 13 residues. The CDR3 is CASSLTHSYGHTF. CDR3 sequence (DNA): TGTGCCAGCAGCTTAACACACTCCTATGGCCACACCTTC.

The V call is TRBV7-2, the J call TRBJ1-6, with 7 bases aligning to TRBD1. CDR1 and CDR2 from the germline V gene are SGHTA and FQGNSA. There are 16 residues in the CDR3. Germline trimming cut 5 bases from V and 8 bases from J; bases unmatched to any gene: 12. CDR3 region: CASSQEDRSAHSPLHF. In DNA form, the CDR3 reads TGTGCCAGCAGCCAAGAGGACAGGTCGGCTCATTCACCCCTCCACTTT.

V and J are TRBV5-1 and TRBJ1-1; D not resolved. Germline V gene data show CDR1 as SGHRS and CDR2 as YFSETQ. V lost 4 bases and J lost 2, with 12 bases in between. The CDR3 spans 14 residues. The CDR3 DNA sequence: TGCGCCAGCAGCCTGGACGGTATAAACACTGAAGCTTTCTTT. Translation gives CASSLDGINTEAFF.

This clonotype was counted at least ten times. This chain uses TRBV7-8 with TRBJ2-5, with TRBD1 matching 8 bases. The ends lost 5 bases at V and 5 bases at J; junction bases unmatched: 13. This CDR3 comprises 16 residues. From germline, CDR1 is SGHVS and CDR2 FQNEAQ. CDR3 sequence reads: CASSPGAGGVGETQYF. Written as DNA, the CDR3 is TGTGCCAGCAGCCCTGGTGCAGGGGGCGTGGGGGAGACCCAGTACTTC.